A selection of T cell receptor beta chains follows, all from one sample in a study of T cell repertoires in cytomegalovirus infection. Each CDR3 protein gets one entry after TCRdb re-called the reads with MiXCR. The sample consists of some 700,000 distinct CDR3 sequences, about a third of them appearing once. Sequencing was carried out using PBMCs. The origin of the receptors is a human donor in good health (CMV status not recorded). Some clones in this sample may be carry-over from other donors' samples. Both conserved end residues are part of each CDR3. D genes are given only for firm matches. Rows may omit the clone size; those that give it use once, few, many or a size class.

abundance: -
v_gene: TRBV28
d_gene: -
j_gene: TRBJ1-2
CDR3nt: TGTGCCAGCAGTTTATTGCTGTCCAACGGGCGCTACACCTTC
CDR3aa: CASSLLLSNGRYTF

abundance: -
v_gene: TRBV7-3
d_gene: -
j_gene: TRBJ1-6
CDR3nt: TGTGCCAGCAGCTTAGATCGGTCAGCAGGGCCCTCACCCCTCCACTTT
CDR3aa: CASSLDRSAGPSPLHF

abundance: -
v_gene: TRBV5-6
d_gene: -
j_gene: TRBJ2-3
CDR3nt: TGTGCCAGCAGCCTCCAAAGCCCGGCAGATACGCAGTATTTT
CDR3aa: CASSLQSPADTQYF

abundance: many
v_gene: TRBV7-2
d_gene: -
j_gene: TRBJ1-5
CDR3nt: TGTGCCAGCAGTCTGTCGGGGGTCAGCAATCAGCCCCAGCATTTT
CDR3aa: CASSLSGVSNQPQHF

abundance: -
v_gene: TRBV27
d_gene: TRBD1
j_gene: TRBJ1-1
CDR3nt: TGTGCCAGCAGTTTTCGACAGGGGGCGATCACTGAAGCTTTCTTT
CDR3aa: CASSFRQGAITEAFF

abundance: -
v_gene: TRBV5-4
d_gene: -
j_gene: TRBJ1-1
CDR3nt: TGTGCCAGCAGCTTGGGGACCGGGGACGGCACTGAAGCTTTCTTT
CDR3aa: CASSLGTGDGTEAFF

abundance: -
v_gene: TRBV4-2
d_gene: -
j_gene: TRBJ2-1
CDR3nt: TGTGCCAGCAGCCAAGAACAGGGCTCCTACAATGAGCAGTTCTTC
CDR3aa: CASSQEQGSYNEQFF

abundance: once
v_gene: TRBV12-3/TRBV12-4
d_gene: -
j_gene: TRBJ2-2
CDR3nt: TGTGCCAGCAGTGGGACTAGTTTCCCCAGGGGGGCCGGGGAGCTGTTTTTT
CDR3aa: CASSGTSFPRGAGELFF

abundance: few
v_gene: TRBV5-1
d_gene: -
j_gene: TRBJ2-7
CDR3nt: TGCGCCAGCAGCTTGGGTACCGAATGGCCCGGGGGTCGGTACGAGCAGTACTTC
CDR3aa: CASSLGTEWPGGRYEQYF

abundance: -
v_gene: TRBV6-5
d_gene: TRBD2
j_gene: TRBJ2-1
CDR3nt: TGTGCCAGCAGTAGACTAGCGGGAGGTTGGGACAATGAGCAGTTCTTC
CDR3aa: CASSRLAGGWDNEQFF

abundance: few
v_gene: TRBV12-3/TRBV12-4
d_gene: -
j_gene: TRBJ1-5
CDR3nt: TGTGCCAGCAGTTTAAGACAGGCGAGCAATCAGCCCCAGCATTTT
CDR3aa: CASSLRQASNQPQHF

abundance: few
v_gene: TRBV12-3/TRBV12-4
d_gene: -
j_gene: TRBJ2-7
CDR3nt: TGTGCCAGCAGTTTACAGGACAGCTACGAGCAGTACTTC
CDR3aa: CASSLQDSYEQYF

abundance: -
v_gene: TRBV16
d_gene: -
j_gene: TRBJ2-1
CDR3nt: TGTGCCAGCAGCCAATATGTGTTGGACTCATTTTACAATGAGCAGTTCTTC
CDR3aa: CASSQYVLDSFYNEQFF

abundance: few
v_gene: TRBV19
d_gene: -
j_gene: TRBJ2-2
CDR3nt: TGTGCCAGTAGTCACCGGCCCGGGGAGCTGTTTTTT
CDR3aa: CASSHRPGELFF

abundance: many
v_gene: TRBV7-8
d_gene: TRBD2
j_gene: TRBJ2-5
CDR3nt: TGTGCCAGCAGCCCTGCGGGGGTCGGGGCCCAGTACTTC
CDR3aa: CASSPAGVGAQYF

abundance: -
v_gene: TRBV5-4
d_gene: -
j_gene: TRBJ2-5
CDR3nt: TGTGCCAGCAGGTCGGGACGGGGCCAAGAGACCCAGTACTTC
CDR3aa: CASRSGRGQETQYF

abundance: few
v_gene: TRBV5-1
d_gene: TRBD1
j_gene: TRBJ1-5
CDR3nt: TGCGCCAGCAGCCCAGGGACAGGGGGGAGCAATCAGCCCCAGCATTTT
CDR3aa: CASSPGTGGSNQPQHF

abundance: few
v_gene: TRBV7-2
d_gene: TRBD1
j_gene: TRBJ2-7
CDR3nt: TGTGCCAGCAGCCCTACAGGGGGTAACGAGCAGTACTTC
CDR3aa: CASSPTGGNEQYF

abundance: few
v_gene: TRBV7-6
d_gene: -
j_gene: TRBJ2-7
CDR3nt: TGTGCCAGCAGCTTACGGGTCGGATACGAGCAGTACTTC
CDR3aa: CASSLRVGYEQYF

abundance: -
v_gene: TRBV4-1
d_gene: TRBD2
j_gene: TRBJ2-1
CDR3nt: TGCGCCAGCAGCAGACTAGCGGGAGGCCTAGGTATTTCCAATGAGCAGTTCTTC
CDR3aa: CASSRLAGGLGISNEQFF

abundance: many
v_gene: TRBV7-8
d_gene: TRBD2
j_gene: TRBJ2-7
CDR3nt: TGTGCCAGCAGCTTAGAACTAGCGGGAAGCGAGCAGTACTTC
CDR3aa: CASSLELAGSEQYF

abundance: -
v_gene: TRBV12-3/TRBV12-4
d_gene: -
j_gene: TRBJ2-1
CDR3nt: TGTGCCAGCAGTTTATTTCAGCCGGTCAATGAGCAGTTCTTC
CDR3aa: CASSLFQPVNEQFF

abundance: -
v_gene: TRBV14
d_gene: -
j_gene: TRBJ1-1
CDR3nt: TGTGCCAGCAGCCAAGGTCCCATTACGGGCACTGAAGCTTTCTTT
CDR3aa: CASSQGPITGTEAFF

abundance: -
v_gene: TRBV5-6
d_gene: TRBD2
j_gene: TRBJ2-1
CDR3nt: TGTGCCAGCATCGCGGAGCGGGGCGGGTACAATGAGCAGTTCTTC
CDR3aa: CASIAERGGYNEQFF

abundance: -
v_gene: TRBV24-1
d_gene: -
j_gene: TRBJ1-1
CDR3nt: TGTGCCACCAGCGGCTATGATCAGGTAGGCTACACTGAAGCTTTCTTT
CDR3aa: CATSGYDQVGYTEAFF

abundance: -
v_gene: TRBV10-3
d_gene: -
j_gene: TRBJ1-3
CDR3nt: TGTGCCATCAGCAGGGACAAGGGAAGCGCTGGAAACACCATATATTTT
CDR3aa: CAISRDKGSAGNTIYF